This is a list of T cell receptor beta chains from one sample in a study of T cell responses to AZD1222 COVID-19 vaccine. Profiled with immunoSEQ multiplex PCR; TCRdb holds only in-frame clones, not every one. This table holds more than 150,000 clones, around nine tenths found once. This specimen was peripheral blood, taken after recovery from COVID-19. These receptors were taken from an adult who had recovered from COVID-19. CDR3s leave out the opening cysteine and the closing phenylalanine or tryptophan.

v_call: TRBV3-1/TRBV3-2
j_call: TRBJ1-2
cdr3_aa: ASSQQRSNGYT

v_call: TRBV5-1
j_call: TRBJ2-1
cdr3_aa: ASSLVVTGRAYNEQF

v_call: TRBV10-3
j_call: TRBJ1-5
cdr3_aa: AISSGQVNQPQH

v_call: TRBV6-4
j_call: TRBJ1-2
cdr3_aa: ASSGAGYGYT

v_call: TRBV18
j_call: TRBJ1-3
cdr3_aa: ASSPSAQASGNTIY

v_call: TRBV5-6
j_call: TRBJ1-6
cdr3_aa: ASSFTKHNSPLH

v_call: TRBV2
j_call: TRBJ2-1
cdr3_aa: ASSEAEGSYNEQF

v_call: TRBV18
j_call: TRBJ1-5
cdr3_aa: ASSPGGTGNQPQH

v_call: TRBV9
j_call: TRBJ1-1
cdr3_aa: ASSVQDGGYTEAF

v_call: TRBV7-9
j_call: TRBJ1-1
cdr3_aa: ASSPGAGVLGTEAF